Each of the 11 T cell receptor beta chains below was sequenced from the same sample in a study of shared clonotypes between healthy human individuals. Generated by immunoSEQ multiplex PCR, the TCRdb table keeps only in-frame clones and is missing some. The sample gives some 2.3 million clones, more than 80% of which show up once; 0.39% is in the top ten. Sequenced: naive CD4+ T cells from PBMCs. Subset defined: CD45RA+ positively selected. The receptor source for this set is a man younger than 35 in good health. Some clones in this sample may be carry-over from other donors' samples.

The CDR3 region is CAISDGGRTGETQYF. In DNA form, the CDR3 reads TGTGCCATCAGTGATGGAGGGCGGACGGGGGAGACCCAGTACTTC. The genes are TRBV10-3 and TRBJ2-5; perhaps TRBD2 as D (6 bases). In germline, CDR1 is ENHRY, CDR2 SYGVKD. V dropped 3 bases and J dropped 5 bases, with 16 bases sitting between them. CDR3 size: 15 residues.

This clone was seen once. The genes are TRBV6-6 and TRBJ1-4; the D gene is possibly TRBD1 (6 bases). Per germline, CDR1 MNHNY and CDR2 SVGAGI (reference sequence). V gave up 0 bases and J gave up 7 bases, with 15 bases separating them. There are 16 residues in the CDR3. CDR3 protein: CASSYSWQGGGEKLFF. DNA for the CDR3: TGTGCCAGCAGTTACTCTTGGCAGGGAGGGGGTGAAAAACTGTTTTTT.

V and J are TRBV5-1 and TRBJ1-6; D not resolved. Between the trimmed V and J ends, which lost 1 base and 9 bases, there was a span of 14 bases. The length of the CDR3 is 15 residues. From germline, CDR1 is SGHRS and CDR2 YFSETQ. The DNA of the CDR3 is TGCGCCAGCAGCTTGACTGAGGGAATAGGTTCACCCCTCCACTTT. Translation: CASSLTEGIGSPLHF.

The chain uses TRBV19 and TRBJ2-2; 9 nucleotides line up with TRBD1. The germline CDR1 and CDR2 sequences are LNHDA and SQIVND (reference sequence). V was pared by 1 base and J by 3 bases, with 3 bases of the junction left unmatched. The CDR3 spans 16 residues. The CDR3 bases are TGTGCCAGTAGTATAGCATGGACAGGGGACACCGGGGAGCTGTTTTTT. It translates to CASSIAWTGDTGELFF. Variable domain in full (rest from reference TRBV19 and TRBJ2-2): DGGITQSPKYLFRKEGQNVTLSCEQNLNHDAMYWYRQDPGQGLRLIYYSQIVNDFQKGDIAEGYSVSREKKESFPLTVTSAQKNPTAFYLCASSIAWTGDTGELFFGEGSRLTVL.

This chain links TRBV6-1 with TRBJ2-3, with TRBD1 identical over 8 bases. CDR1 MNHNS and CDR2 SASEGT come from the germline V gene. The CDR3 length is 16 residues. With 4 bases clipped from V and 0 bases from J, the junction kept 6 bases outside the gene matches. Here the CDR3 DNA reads TGTGCCAGCAGTGCTTGGGACAGGCCAAGCACAGATACGCAGTATTTT. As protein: CASSAWDRPSTDTQYF.

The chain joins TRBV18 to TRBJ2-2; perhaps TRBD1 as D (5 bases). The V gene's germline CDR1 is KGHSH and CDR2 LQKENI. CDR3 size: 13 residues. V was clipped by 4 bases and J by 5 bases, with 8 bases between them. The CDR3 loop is CASSQRGTGELFF. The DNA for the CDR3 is TGTGCCAGCTCACAAAGGGGTACCGGGGAGCTGTTTTTT.

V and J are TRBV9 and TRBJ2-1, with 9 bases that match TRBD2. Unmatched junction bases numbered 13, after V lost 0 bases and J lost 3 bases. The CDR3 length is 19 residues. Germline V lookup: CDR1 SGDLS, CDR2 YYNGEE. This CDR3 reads CASSVGRLAGTPGYNEQFF. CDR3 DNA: TGTGCCAGCAGCGTAGGTCGTCTAGCGGGAACGCCGGGCTACAATGAGCAGTTCTTC.

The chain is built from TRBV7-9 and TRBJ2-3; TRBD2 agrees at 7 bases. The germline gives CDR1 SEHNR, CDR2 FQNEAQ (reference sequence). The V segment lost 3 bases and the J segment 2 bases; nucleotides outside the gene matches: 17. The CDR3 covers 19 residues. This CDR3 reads CASSLPGTGYAGDTDTQYF. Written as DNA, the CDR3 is TGTGCCAGCAGCTTGCCAGGGACTGGGTATGCGGGAGACACAGATACGCAGTATTTT.

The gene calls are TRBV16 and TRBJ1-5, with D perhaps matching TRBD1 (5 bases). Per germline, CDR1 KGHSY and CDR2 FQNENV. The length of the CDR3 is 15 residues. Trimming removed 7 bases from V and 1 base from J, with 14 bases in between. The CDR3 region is CASTKTGGSNQPQHF. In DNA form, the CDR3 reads TGTGCCAGCACCAAAACGGGGGGGAGCAATCAGCCCCAGCATTTT. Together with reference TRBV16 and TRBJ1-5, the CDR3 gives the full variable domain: GEEVAQTPKHLVRGEGQKAKLYCAPIKGHSYVFWYQQVLKNEFKFLISFQNENVFDETGMPKERFSAKCLPNSPCSLEIQATKLEDSAVYFCASTKTGGSNQPQHFGDGTRLSIL.

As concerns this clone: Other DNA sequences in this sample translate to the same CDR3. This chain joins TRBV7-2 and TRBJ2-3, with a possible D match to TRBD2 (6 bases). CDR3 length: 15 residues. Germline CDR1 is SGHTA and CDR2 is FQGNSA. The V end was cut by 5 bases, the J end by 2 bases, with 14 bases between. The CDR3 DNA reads TGTGCCAGCAGCCTAGTGGGCGGGAACACAGATACGCAGTATTTT. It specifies CASSLVGGNTDTQYF.

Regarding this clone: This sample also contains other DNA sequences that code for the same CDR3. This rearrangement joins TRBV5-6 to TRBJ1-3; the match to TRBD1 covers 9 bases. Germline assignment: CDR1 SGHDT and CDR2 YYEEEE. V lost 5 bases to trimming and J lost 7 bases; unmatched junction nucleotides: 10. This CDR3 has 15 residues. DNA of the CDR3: TGTGCCAGCAGTAGGACCGGGACAGGGAGGAACACCATATATTTT. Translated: CASSRTGTGRNTIYF. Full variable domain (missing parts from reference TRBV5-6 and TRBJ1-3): DAGVTQSPTHLIKTRGQQVTLRCSPKSGHDTVSWYQQALGQGPQFIFQYYEEEERQRGNFPDRFSGHQFPNYSSELNVNALLLGDSALYLCASSRTGTGRNTIYFGEGSWLTVV.